This T cell receptor (beta chain) was profiled in a study of shared clonotypes between healthy human individuals. Worth noting for this clone: Its antigen remains unidentified.

Study conclusions and caveats: Limited genetic and exposure-history diversity came from having few donors. Despite large depth, sorted-subset datasets appeared incompletely sequenced. The study generally estimated greater richness for naive than memory subsets. Around 5.4% of naive CD4 clonotypes were common to a handful of donors.

V lost 7 bases to trimming and J lost 4 bases, with 16 bases between them. The CDR3 sequence is 14 residues long. Germline lookup yields CDR1 MNHEY and CDR2 SVGAGI. The repertoire was sequenced with immunoSEQ multiplex PCR; TCRdb's copy has only in-frame clones and lacks some. The sample lists 1.4 million or so clones, approximately 98.5% occurring once. The chain uses TRBV6-5 and TRBJ1-2; no clear D gene. What was sequenced was naive CD4+ T cells sorted from blood. Subset reported: CD45RA+ positively selected. The receptor comes from a young man in good health. CDR3 residues: CASNSMRDLYGYTF. The CDR3 nucleotides are TGTGCCAGCAATTCGATGAGAGACCTCTATGGCTACACCTTC.